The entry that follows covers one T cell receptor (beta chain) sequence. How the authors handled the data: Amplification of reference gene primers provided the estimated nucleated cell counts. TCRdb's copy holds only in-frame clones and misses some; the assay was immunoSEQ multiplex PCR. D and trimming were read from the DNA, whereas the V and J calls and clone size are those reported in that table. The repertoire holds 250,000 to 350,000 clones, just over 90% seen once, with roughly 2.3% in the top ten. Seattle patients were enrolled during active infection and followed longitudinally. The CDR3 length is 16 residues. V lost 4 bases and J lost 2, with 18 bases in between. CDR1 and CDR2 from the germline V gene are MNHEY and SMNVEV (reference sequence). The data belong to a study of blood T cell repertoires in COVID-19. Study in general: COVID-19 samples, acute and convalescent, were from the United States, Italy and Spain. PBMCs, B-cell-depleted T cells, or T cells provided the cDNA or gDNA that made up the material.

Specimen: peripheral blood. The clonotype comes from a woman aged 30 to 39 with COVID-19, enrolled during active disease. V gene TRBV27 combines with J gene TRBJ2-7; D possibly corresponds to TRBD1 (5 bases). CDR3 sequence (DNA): TGTGCCAGCAGTTCTTCCCGACAGTCTTCCACCTACGAGCAGTACTTC. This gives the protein CASSSSRQSSTYEQYF.